The 12 T cell receptor beta chains presented below share a single source sample, sequenced in a study of preoperative IRX-2 immunotherapy in early breast cancer. The treatment was: preoperative locoregional IRX-2 cytokine immunotherapy. Sequencing used immunoSEQ multiplex PCR; TCRdb keeps in-frame clones, though not all of them. The table shows about 62,000 clones, with approximately 95% occurring only once. This specimen was collected from a patient treated with IRX-2 immunotherapy. The receptors come from a human donor with breast cancer.

The chain recombines TRBV11-1 with TRBJ2-1, with D perhaps TRBD2 (5 bases). The germline V and J ends were trimmed by 5 bases and 3 bases, with 8 bases remaining between them. CDR3 length: 13 residues. Germline V gene sequence: CDR1 SGHAT, CDR2 FQDESV (reference sequence). CDR3 sequence: CASSAGIYNEQFF. The CDR3 DNA reads as TGTGCCAGCAGCGCCGGGATCTACAATGAGCAGTTCTTC.

The J gene is TRBJ1-4, the V gene TRBV6-1, with 7 bases matching TRBD1. The CDR3 has 14 residues. Germline loops: CDR1 MNHNS, CDR2 SASEGT. The J segment lost 17 bases and the V segment lost 8 bases, leaving 20 bases of the junction unmatched. CDR3 coding DNA: TGTGCCAGCGATATGGGTGGGACAGTTGCTTTCTGTTTTTTT. Translated, it gives CASDMGGTVAFCFF.

V is TRBV11-2 and J is TRBJ2-3, with 12 bases that match TRBD2. Germline assignment: CDR1 SGHAT and CDR2 FQNNGV. The ends lost 5 bases at V and 6 bases at J; junction bases unmatched: 9. The CDR3 consists of 16 residues. The CDR3 loop is CASSPRTSGAEDTQYF. The CDR3 coding sequence is TGTGCCAGCAGCCCTCGGACTAGCGGGGCGGAGGATACGCAGTATTTT.

The chain recombines TRBV5-1 with TRBJ1-2; 7 bases are a match to TRBD1. From germline, CDR1 is SGHRS and CDR2 YFSETQ. This CDR3 is built from 14 residues. V was pared by 0 bases and J by 6 bases, with 5 bases of the junction left unmatched. The CDR3 sequence is CASSLEGQDNGYTF. CDR3 nucleotide sequence: TGCGCCAGCAGCTTGGAAGGACAGGATAATGGCTACACCTTC.

V gene TRBV7-9 combines with J gene TRBJ2-1; no reliable D call. V was pared by 3 bases and J by 2 bases, with 8 bases between. The CDR3 length is 14 residues. Germline lookup yields CDR1 SEHNR and CDR2 FQNEAQ (reference sequence). CDR3 sequence reads: CASSFQGAYNEQFF. For the CDR3, the DNA is TGTGCCAGCAGCTTTCAAGGAGCCTACAATGAGCAGTTCTTC.

This clone was found once. J is TRBJ2-2 and V is TRBV7-6; 9 bases are a match to TRBD1. This CDR3 region has 18 residues. V lost 2 bases, J lost 4 bases, and 11 bases stayed unmatched. The germline V gene has CDR1 SGHVS and CDR2 FNYEAQ. CDR3 sequence (DNA): TGTGCCAGCAGCTTATTTGGACAGGGGAGCGCGGGCACCGGGGAGCTGTTTTTT. Encoded protein: CASSLFGQGSAGTGELFF.

The rearrangement links TRBV4-2 to TRBJ2-7; 8 bases match TRBD2. Trimming cost V 0 bases and J 3 bases; bases outside gene matches: 7. This CDR3 is built from 16 residues. In germline, CDR1 is LGHNA, CDR2 YNFKEQ. Here the CDR3 reads CASSQDSSGGDYEQYF. For the CDR3, the DNA is TGTGCCAGCAGCCAAGACAGCTCGGGGGGGGACTACGAGCAGTACTTC.

This clone has more than one count but fewer than ten. The V call is TRBV6-6, the J call TRBJ2-5; D is ambiguous. This CDR3 is built from 12 residues. Between the trimmed V and J ends, which lost 5 bases and 5 bases, there was a span of 9 bases. Germline CDR1 reads MNHNY; CDR2 reads SVGAGI (reference sequence). The DNA of the CDR3 is TGTGCCAGCAGTCTGGAGCGTGAGACCCAGTACTTC. Encoded protein: CASSLERETQYF.

The genes are TRBV7-2 and TRBJ2-5, with D unclear. Germline CDR1 reads SGHTA; CDR2 reads FQGNSA. The CDR3 totals 13 residues. Trimming shortened V by 5 bases and J by 2 bases, and 9 bases separated the two germline ends. The CDR3 protein is CASSRRKQETQYF. The CDR3 coding sequence is TGTGCCAGCAGCCGACGTAAACAAGAGACCCAGTACTTC.

This clone was observed a single time. The chain links TRBV30 to TRBJ1-2; the D is unclear. The CDR3 covers 16 residues. In germline, CDR1 is GTSNPN, CDR2 SVGIG (reference sequence). Trimming removed 0 bases from V and 5 bases from J, with 19 bases in between. The CDR3 DNA follows: TGTGCCTGGAGTGTTGCTCTTCGGAAGGCAGCTTATGGCTACACCTTC. Translating gives CAWSVALRKAAYGYTF.

V usage is TRBV27 and J usage is TRBJ2-7; unclear D gene. The germline gives CDR1 MNHEY, CDR2 SMNVEV (reference sequence). The CDR3 loop spans 13 amino acids. V was shortened by 0 bases and J by 3 bases, with 6 bases between the two germline ends. CDR3 sequence reads: CASSLSVSYEQYF. DNA of the CDR3: TGTGCCAGCAGTTTATCGGTCAGCTACGAGCAGTACTTC.

V usage is TRBV9 and J usage is TRBJ1-1; no firm D call. V lost 2 bases and J 4 bases, leaving 12 bases between the germline ends. Germline values: CDR1 SGDLS, CDR2 YYNGEE. This CDR3 contains 14 residues. The CDR3 region has the DNA TGTGCCAGCAGCGTGAACACAGTGGCCACTGAAGCTTTCTTT. This gives the protein CASSVNTVATEAFF.